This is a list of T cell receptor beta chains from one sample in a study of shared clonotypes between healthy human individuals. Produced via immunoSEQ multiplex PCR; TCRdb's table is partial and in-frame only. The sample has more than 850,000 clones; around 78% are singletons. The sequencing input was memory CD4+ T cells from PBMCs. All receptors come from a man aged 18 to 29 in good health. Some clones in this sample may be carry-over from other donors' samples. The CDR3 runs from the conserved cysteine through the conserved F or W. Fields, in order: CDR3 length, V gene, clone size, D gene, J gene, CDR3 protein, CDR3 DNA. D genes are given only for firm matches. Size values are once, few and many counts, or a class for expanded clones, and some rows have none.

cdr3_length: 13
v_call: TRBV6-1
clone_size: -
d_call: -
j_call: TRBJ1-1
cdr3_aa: CASSEKLGTEAFF
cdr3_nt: TGTGCCAGCAGTGAAAAACTAGGAACTGAAGCTTTCTTT

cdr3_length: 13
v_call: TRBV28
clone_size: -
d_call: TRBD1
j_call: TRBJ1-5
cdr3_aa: CASIIRGNQPQHF
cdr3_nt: TGTGCCAGCATTATCAGGGGGAATCAGCCCCAGCATTTT

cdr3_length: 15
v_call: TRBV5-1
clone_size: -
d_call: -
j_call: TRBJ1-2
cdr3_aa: CASSPAAGEGYGYTF
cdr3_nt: TGCGCCAGCAGCCCCGCCGCAGGGGAGGGCTATGGCTACACCTTC

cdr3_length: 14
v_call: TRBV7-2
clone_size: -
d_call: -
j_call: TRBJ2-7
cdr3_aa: CASRAPQDPYEQYF
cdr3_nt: TGTGCCAGCAGGGCTCCTCAGGACCCCTACGAGCAGTACTTC

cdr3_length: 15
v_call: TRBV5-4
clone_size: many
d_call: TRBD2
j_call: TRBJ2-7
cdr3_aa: CASSSQTSGVYEQYF
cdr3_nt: TGTGCCAGCAGCTCGCAGACTAGCGGGGTCTACGAGCAGTACTTC

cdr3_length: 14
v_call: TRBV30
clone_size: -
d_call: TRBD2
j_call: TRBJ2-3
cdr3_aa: CAWNIQRETDTQYF
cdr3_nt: TGTGCCTGGAACATCCAGCGGGAAACAGATACGCAGTATTTT

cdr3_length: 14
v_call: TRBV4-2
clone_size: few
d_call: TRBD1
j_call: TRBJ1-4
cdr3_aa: CASSQGQPNEKLFF
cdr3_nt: TGTGCCAGCAGCCAGGGACAGCCCAATGAAAAACTGTTTTTT

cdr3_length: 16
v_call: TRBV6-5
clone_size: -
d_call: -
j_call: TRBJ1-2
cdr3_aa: CASSYFEGGLTYGYTF
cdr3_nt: TGTGCCAGCAGTTACTTCGAAGGGGGGTTAACGTATGGCTACACCTTC

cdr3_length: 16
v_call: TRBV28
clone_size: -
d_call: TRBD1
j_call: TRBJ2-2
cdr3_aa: CASRAQQGAYTGELFF
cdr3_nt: TGTGCCAGCAGGGCCCAACAGGGGGCCTACACCGGGGAGCTGTTTTTT

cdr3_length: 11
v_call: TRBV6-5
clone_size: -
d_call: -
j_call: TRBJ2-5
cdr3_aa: CASSYRETQYF
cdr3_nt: TGTGCCAGCAGTTACCGGGAGACCCAGTACTTC

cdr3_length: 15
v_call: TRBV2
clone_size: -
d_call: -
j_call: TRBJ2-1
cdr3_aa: CASSGRAASFNEQFF
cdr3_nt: TGTGCCAGCAGTGGCAGGGCAGCCAGCTTCAATGAGCAGTTCTTC

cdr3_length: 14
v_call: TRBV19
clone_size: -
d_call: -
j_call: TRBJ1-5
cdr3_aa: CASSRPGSNQPQHF
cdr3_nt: TGTGCCAGTAGTAGACCGGGTAGCAATCAGCCCCAGCATTTT

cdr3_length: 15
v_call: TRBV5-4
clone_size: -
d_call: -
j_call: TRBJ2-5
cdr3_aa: CASSKGRQSGETQYF
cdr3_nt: TGTGCCAGCAGCAAGGGGCGACAGTCCGGGGAGACCCAGTACTTC

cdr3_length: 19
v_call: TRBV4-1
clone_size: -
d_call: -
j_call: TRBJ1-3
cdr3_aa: CASSQVGTGGLLSGNTIYF
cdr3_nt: TGCGCCAGCAGCCAAGTGGGGACGGGGGGGCTTCTCTCTGGAAACACCATATATTTT

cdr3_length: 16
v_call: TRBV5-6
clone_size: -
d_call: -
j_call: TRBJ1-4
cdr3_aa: CASSLPPGSTNEKLFF
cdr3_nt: TGTGCCAGCAGCTTGCCACCAGGGTCTACTAATGAAAAACTGTTTTTT

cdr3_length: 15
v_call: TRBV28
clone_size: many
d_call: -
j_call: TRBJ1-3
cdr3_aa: CASSSLRETGNTIYF
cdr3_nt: TGTGCCAGCAGTTCCCTCAGAGAGACTGGAAACACCATATATTTT

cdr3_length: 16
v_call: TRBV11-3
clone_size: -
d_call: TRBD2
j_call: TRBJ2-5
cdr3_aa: CASSWTSGLGDETQYF
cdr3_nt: TGTGCCAGCAGCTGGACCTCGGGACTAGGGGACGAGACCCAGTACTTC

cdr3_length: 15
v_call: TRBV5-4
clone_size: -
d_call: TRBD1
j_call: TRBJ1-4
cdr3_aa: CASSPTTGGNEKLFF
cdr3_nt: TGTGCCAGCAGCCCCACGACAGGGGGGAATGAAAAACTGTTTTTT

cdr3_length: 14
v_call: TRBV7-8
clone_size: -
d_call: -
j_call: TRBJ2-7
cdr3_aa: CASSALGLSYEQYF
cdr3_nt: TGTGCCAGCAGCGCCCTCGGCCTGTCCTACGAGCAGTACTTC

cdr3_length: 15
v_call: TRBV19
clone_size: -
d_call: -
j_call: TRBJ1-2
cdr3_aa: CASSMAASLNYGYTF
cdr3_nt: TGTGCCAGTAGTATGGCGGCCAGTCTTAACTATGGCTACACCTTC

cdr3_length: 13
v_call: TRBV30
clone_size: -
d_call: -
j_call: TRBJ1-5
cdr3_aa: CAWSVSVNQPQHF
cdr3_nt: TGTGCCTGGAGTGTAAGTGTCAATCAGCCCCAGCATTTT

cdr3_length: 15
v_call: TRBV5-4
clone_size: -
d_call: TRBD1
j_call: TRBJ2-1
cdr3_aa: CASSLTGTGPNEQFF
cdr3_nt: TGTGCCAGCAGCTTGACCGGGACAGGGCCCAATGAGCAGTTCTTC

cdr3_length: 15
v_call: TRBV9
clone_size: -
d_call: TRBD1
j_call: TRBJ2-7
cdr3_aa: CASSGPTGEAYEQYF
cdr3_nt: TGTGCCAGCAGCGGACCGACAGGGGAGGCCTACGAGCAGTACTTC

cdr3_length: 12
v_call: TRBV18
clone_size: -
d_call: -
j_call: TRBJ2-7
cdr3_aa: CASSPILYEQYF
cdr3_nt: TGTGCCAGCTCCCCCATTTTGTACGAGCAGTACTTC

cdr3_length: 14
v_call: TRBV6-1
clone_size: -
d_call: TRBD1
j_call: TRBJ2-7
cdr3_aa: CASSGTGQGGEQYF
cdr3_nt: TGTGCCAGCAGTGGCACGGGACAGGGTGGCGAGCAGTACTTC

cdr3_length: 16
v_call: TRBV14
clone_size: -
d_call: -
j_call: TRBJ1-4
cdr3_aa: CASSPFRGATNEKLFF
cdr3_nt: TGTGCCAGCAGCCCCTTCCGGGGGGCAACTAATGAAAAACTGTTTTTT

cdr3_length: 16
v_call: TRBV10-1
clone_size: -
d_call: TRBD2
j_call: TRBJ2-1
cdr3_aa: CASSDRSGRAYNEQFF
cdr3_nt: TGCGCCAGCAGTGACCGGAGCGGGAGGGCCTACAATGAGCAGTTCTTC

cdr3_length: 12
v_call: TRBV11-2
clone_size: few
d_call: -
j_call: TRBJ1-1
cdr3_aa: CASSFPNTEAFF
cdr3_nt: TGTGCCAGCAGCTTTCCCAACACTGAAGCTTTCTTT

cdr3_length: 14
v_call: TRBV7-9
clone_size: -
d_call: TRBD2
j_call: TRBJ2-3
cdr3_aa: CASSLEAGGHTQYF
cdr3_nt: TGTGCCAGCAGCTTAGAAGCGGGGGGGCATACGCAGTATTTT

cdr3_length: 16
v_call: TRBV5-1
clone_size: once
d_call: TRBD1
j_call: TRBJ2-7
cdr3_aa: CASSIQGPGQGYEQYF
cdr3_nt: TGCGCCAGCAGCATCCAGGGGCCGGGACAGGGCTACGAGCAGTACTTC

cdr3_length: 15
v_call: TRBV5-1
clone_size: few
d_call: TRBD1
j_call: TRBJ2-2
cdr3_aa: CASSLRTGNTGELFF
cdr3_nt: TGCGCCAGCAGCTTGCGGACAGGCAACACCGGGGAGCTGTTTTTT

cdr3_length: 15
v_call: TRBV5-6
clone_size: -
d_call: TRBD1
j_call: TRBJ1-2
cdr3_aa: CASSGPTGGALGYTF
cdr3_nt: TGTGCCAGCAGCGGACCGACAGGGGGCGCGTTGGGCTACACCTTC

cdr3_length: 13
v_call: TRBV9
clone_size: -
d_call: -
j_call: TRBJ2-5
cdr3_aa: CASSAGTHGTQYF
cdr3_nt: TGTGCCAGCAGCGCCGGGACTCATGGGACCCAGTACTTC